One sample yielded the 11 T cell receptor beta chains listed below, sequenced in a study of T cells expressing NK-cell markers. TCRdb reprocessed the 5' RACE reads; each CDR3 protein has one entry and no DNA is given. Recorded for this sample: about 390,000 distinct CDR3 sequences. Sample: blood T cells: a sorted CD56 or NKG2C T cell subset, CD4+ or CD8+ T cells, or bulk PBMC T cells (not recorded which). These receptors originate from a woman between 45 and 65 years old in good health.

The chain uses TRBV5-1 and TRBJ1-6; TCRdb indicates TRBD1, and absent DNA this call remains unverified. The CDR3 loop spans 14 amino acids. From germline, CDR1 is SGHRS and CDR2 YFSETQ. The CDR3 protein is CASSSTGRSSPLHF.

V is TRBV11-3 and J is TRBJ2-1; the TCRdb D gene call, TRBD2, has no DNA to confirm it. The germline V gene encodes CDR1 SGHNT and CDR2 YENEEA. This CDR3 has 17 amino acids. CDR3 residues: CASSLDLAGGNYNEQFF. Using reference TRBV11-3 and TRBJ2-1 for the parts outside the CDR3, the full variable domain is EAGVVQSPRYKIIEKKQPVAFWCNPISGHNTLYWYLQNLGQGPELLIRYENEEAVDDSQLPKDRFSAERLKGVDSTLKIQPAELGDSAVYLCASSLDLAGGNYNEQFFGPGTRLTVL.

The CDR3 here is CATSRDHTGPSSVGQFF. The genes are TRBV15 and TRBJ2-1; TCRdb's D call, TRBD1, is unchecked because there is no DNA. The germline V gene has CDR1 LNHNV and CDR2 YYDKDF (reference sequence). The CDR3 is made up of 17 amino acids.

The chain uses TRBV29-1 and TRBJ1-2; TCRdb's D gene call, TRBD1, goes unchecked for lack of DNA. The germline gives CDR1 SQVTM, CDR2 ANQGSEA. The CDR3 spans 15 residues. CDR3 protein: CSVDGGQGFNYGYTF.

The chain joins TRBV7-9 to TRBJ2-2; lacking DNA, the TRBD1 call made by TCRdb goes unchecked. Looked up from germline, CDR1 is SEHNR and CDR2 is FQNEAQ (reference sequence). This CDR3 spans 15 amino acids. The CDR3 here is CASSFFSTGSGELFF.

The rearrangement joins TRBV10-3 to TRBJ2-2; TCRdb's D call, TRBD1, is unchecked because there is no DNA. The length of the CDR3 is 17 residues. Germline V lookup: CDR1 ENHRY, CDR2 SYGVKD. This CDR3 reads CAISESPNRGNTGELFF.

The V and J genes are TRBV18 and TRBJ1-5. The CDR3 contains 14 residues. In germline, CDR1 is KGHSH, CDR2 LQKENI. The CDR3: CASSAGKFFQPQHF. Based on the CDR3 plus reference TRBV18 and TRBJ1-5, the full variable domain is NAGVMQNPRHLVRRRGQEARLRCSPMKGHSHVYWYRQLPEEGLKFMVYLQKENIIDESGMPKERFSAEFPKEGPSILRIQQVVRGDSAAYFCASSAGKFFQPQHFGDGTRLSIL.

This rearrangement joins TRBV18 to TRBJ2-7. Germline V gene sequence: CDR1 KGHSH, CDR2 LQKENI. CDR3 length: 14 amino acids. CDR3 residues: CASSPKTDTYEQYF.

The CDR3 is CASSYSPTITQETQYF. This chain connects TRBV6-5 to TRBJ2-5. This CDR3 is built from 16 residues. CDR1 MNHEY and CDR2 SVGAGI come from the germline V gene.

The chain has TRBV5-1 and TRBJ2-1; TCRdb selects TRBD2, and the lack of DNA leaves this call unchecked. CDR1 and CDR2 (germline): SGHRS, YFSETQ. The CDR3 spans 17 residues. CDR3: CASSIGLAAPLGDEQFF.

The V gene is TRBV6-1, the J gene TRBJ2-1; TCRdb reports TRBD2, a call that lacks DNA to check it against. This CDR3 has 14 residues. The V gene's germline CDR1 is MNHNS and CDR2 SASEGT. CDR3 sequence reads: CASSELAGGNEQFF.